This T cell receptor (beta chain) was sequenced in a study of neoadjuvant nivolumab and ipilimumab in lung cancer. The wider study: The combination arm added day-1 ipilimumab 1 mg/kg to nivolumab 3 mg/kg on days 1, 15, 29.

This clone was seen only a few times. The antigen remains unidentified. The repertoire was sequenced with immunoSEQ multiplex PCR; TCRdb's copy has only in-frame clones and lacks some. The table includes under 50,000 clones, 80% to 90% detected once. The CDR3 is made up of 14 amino acids. Deletions cut 5 bases from V and 3 bases from J, with 14 bases between. Per germline, CDR1 LNHDA and CDR2 SQIVND (reference sequence). General study findings and limits: Only two of four nivolumab-treated tumors gained richness and clonality by surgery. Only a single major-pathologic-response sample was available for clonality analysis.

The sequenced sample was blood, obtained before neoadjuvant nivolumab, alone or with ipilimumab. The origin of this receptor is an adult with non-small cell lung cancer. Some clones in this sample may be carry-over from other donors' samples. The V gene is TRBV19, the J gene TRBJ2-7; D unclear. The CDR3 sequence: CASSPPGSHYEQYF. CDR3 in DNA: TGTGCCAGTAGTCCCCCCGGCAGCCACTACGAGCAGTACTTC.